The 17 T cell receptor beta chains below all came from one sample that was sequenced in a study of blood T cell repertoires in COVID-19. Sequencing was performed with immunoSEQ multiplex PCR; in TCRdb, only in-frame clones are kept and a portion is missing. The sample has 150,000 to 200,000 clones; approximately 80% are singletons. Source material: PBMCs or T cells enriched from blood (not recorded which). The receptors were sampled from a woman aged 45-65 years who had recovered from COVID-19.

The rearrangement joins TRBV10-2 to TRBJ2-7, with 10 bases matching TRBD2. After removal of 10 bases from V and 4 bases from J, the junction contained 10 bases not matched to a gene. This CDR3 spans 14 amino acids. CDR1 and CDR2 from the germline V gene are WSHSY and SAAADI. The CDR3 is CATGRTSGAYEQYF. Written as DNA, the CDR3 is TGCGCCACCGGAAGGACTAGCGGAGCTTACGAGCAGTACTTC.

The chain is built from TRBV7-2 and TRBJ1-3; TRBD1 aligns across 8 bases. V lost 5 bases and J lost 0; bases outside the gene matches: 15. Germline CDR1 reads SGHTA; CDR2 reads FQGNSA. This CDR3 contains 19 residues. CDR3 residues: CASSPSNGDRLISGNTIYF. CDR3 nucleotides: TGTGCCAGCAGCCCGAGTAATGGGGACAGGCTTATCTCTGGAAACACCATATATTTT.

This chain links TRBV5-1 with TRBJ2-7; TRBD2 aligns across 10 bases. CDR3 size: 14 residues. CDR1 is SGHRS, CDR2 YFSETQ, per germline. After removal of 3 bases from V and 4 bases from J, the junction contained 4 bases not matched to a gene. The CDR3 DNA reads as TGCGCCAGCAGCTCCGGACTAGCGGCGTACGAGCAGTACTTC. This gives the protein CASSSGLAAYEQYF. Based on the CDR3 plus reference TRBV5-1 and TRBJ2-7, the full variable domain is KAGVTQTPRYLIKTRGQQVTLSCSPISGHRSVSWYQQTPGQGLQFLFEYFSETQRNKGNFPGRFSGRQFSNSRSEMNVSTLELGDSALYLCASSSGLAAYEQYFGPGTRLTVT.

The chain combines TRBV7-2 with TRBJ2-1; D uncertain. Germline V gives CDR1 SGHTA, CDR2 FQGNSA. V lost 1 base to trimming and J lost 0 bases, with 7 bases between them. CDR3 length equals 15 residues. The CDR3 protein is CASSLGGFSYNEQFF. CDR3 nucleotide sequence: TGTGCCAGCAGCTTAGGCGGCTTCTCCTACAATGAGCAGTTCTTC.

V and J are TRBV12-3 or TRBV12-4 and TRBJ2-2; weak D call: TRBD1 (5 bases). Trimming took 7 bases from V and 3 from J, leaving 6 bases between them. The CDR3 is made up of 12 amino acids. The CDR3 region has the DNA TGTGCCAGCAAAGGGGACACCGGGGAGCTGTTTTTT. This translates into CASKGDTGELFF.

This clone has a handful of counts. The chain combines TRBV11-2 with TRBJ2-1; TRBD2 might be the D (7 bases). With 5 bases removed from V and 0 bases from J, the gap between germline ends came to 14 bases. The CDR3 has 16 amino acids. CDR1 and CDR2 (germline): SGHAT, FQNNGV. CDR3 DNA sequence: TGTGCCAGCAGCCGGGGGGCAGGGCGCTCCTACAATGAGCAGTTCTTC. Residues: CASSRGAGRSYNEQFF.

CDR3 coding DNA: TGTGCCAGCTCAAGGACTAGCGAGTACGAGCAGTACTTC. This sequence encodes CASSRTSEYEQYF. This chain joins TRBV6-4 and TRBJ2-7, with TRBD2 identical over 9 bases. Per the germline V gene, CDR1 is MRHNA and CDR2 is SNTAGT. The V and J ends lost 8 bases and 4 bases, in that order; junction bases with no gene match: 6. The CDR3 has 13 residues.

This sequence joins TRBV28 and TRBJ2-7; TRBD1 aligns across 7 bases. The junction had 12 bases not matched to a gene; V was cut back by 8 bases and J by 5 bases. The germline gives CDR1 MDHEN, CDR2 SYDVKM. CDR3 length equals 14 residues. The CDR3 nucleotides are TGTGCCAGCGAGGCCCCAGGGGGTATAAACGAGCAGTACTTC. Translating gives CASEAPGGINEQYF.

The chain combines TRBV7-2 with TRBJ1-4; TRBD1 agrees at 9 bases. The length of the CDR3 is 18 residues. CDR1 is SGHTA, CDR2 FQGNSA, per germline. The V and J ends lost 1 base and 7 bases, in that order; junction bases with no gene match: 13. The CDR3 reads CASSLGPEGTGRGEKLFF. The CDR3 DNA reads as TGTGCCAGCAGCTTAGGTCCGGAGGGGACAGGGAGAGGTGAAAAACTGTTTTTT.

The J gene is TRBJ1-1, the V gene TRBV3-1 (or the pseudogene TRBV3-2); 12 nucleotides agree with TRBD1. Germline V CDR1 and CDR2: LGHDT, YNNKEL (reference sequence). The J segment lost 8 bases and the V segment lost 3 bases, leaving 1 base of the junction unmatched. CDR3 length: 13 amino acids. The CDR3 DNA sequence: TGTGCCAGCAGCCACGGGACAGGGGGCGAAGCTTTCTTT. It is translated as CASSHGTGGEAFF.

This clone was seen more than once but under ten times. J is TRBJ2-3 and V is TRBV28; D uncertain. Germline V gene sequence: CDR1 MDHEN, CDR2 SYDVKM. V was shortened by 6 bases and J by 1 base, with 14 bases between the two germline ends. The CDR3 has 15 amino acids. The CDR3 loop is CASSGDQRGTDTQYF. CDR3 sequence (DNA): TGTGCCAGCAGCGGAGACCAGCGTGGCACAGATACGCAGTATTTT.

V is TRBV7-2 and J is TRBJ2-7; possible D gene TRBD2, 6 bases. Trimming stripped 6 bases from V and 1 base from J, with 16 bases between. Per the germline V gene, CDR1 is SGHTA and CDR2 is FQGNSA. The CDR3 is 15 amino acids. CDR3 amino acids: CASSHSRDSSYEQYF. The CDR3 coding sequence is TGTGCCAGCAGTCACAGCCGGGACTCGTCCTACGAGCAGTACTTC.

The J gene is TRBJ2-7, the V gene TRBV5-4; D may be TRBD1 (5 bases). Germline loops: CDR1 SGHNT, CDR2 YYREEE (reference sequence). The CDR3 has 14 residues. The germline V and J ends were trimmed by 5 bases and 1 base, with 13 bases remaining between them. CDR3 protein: CASSSQGVSYEQYF. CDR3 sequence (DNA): TGTGCCAGCAGTAGTCAGGGTGTTTCCTACGAGCAGTACTTC. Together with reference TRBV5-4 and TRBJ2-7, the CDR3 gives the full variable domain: ETGVTQSPTHLIKTRGQQVTLRCSSQSGHNTVSWYQQALGQGPQFIFQYYREEENGRGNFPPRFSGLQFPNYSSELNVNALELDDSALYLCASSSQGVSYEQYFGPGTRLTVT.

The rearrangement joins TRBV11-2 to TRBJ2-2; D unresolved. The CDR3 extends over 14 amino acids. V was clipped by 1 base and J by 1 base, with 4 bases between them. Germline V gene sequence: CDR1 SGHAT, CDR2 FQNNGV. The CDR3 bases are TGTGCCAGCAGCTTAGCCAGGAACACCGGGGAGCTGTTTTTT. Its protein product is CASSLARNTGELFF.

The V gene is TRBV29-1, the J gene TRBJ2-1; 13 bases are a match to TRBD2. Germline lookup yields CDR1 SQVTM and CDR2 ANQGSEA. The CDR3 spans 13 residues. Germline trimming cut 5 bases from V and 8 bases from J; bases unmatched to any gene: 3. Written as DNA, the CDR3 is TGCAGCGTTAAACTAGCGGGAGGGGATGAGCAGTTCTTC. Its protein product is CSVKLAGGDEQFF.

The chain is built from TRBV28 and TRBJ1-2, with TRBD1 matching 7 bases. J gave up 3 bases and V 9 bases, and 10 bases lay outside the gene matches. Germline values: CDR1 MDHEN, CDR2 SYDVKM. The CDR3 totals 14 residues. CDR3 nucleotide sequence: TGTGCCAGTACCGTAACCGGGACAGACTATGGCTACACCTTC. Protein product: CASTVTGTDYGYTF.

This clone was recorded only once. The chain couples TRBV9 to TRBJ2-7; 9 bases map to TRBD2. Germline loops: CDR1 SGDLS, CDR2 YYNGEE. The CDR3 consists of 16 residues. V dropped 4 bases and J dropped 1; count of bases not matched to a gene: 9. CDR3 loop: CASSPRGSGSSYEQYF. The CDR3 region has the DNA TGTGCCAGCAGCCCCCGGGGTAGCGGGAGTTCCTACGAGCAGTACTTC.